This T cell receptor beta chain was retrieved from a study of shared clonotypes between healthy human individuals. Germline values: CDR1 SGHRS, CDR2 YFSETQ. The CDR3 totals 13 residues. Germline trimming cut 1 base from V and 5 bases from J; bases unmatched to any gene: 2. Here immunoSEQ multiplex PCR was the method, and the copy in TCRdb shows in-frame clones only, minus some. The sample lists about 980,000 clones, about three quarters occurring once. Donors were healthy HIV-negative adults without recently reported acute infections or vaccinations. Adult Caucasians living in Nashville, Tennessee made up all of the donors. Study results and limitations: It was expected that sequencing depth would affect clonotype sharing among donors. The sampled material consisted only of blood, and tissue repertoires are likely to differ.

As to this clone: Its antigen is as yet unknown.

The TCR comes from a man aged 18 to 30 in good health. Input material: memory CD4+ T cells sorted from blood. The sample's subset: CD45RA-negative fraction. The chain links TRBV5-1 to TRBJ2-5, with 7 bases identical to TRBD2. CDR3 sequence reads: CASSLNGGETQYF. The DNA for the CDR3 is TGCGCCAGCAGCTTGAACGGGGGGGAGACCCAGTACTTC.